The 11 T cell receptor beta chains below were found in one sample sequenced in a study of CD8 T cells in Susac syndrome. When the RNA was reverse transcribed, random hexamers were used with an input of roughly 0.45 to 1 ug. MiXCR was run by TCRdb on the immunoSEQ multiplex PCR reads, yielding one entry per CDR3 protein. The data contain approximately 190,000 distinct CDR3 sequences, almost 96% of them singletons. Sequences were obtained from CD4+ T cells from PBMCs. The source is a human donor with Susac syndrome.

The rearrangement links TRBV27 to TRBJ2-1, with TRBD2 matching over 11 bases. This CDR3 comprises 13 residues. V was pared by 6 bases and J by 10 bases, with 5 bases of the junction left unmatched. Germline V lookup: CDR1 MNHEY, CDR2 SMNVEV (reference sequence). CDR3 loop: CASRIAGGLEQFF. Here the CDR3 DNA reads TGTGCCAGCAGGATAGCGGGGGGGCTGGAGCAGTTCTTC.

The CDR3 coding sequence is TGCAGTGCTAGAGAAAGTATTGCCAAAAACATTCAGTACTTC. It specifies CSARESIAKNIQYF. The rearrangement uses TRBV20-1 and TRBJ2-4, with D uncertain. The CDR3 is 14 residues long. Trimming left V 0 bases short and J 1 base short, with 7 bases between. The V gene's germline CDR1 is DFQATT and CDR2 SNEGSKA (reference sequence).

The chain links TRBV4-1 to TRBJ2-3; 11 bases map to TRBD2. CDR1 MGHRA and CDR2 YSYEKL come from the germline V gene. V lost 2 bases and J lost 3; bases outside the gene matches: 7. The CDR3 totals 17 residues. This chain's CDR3 is CASSQPGTSGLTDTQYF. For the CDR3, the DNA is TGCGCCAGCAGCCAACCCGGGACTAGCGGCTTGACAGATACGCAGTATTTT.

The J gene is TRBJ1-2, the V gene TRBV3-1, with 10 nucleotides matching TRBD1. Per germline, CDR1 LGHDT and CDR2 YNNKEL (reference sequence). The CDR3 has 17 residues. With V trimmed by 3 bases and J by 1 base, 8 bases remained unmatched. CDR3 loop: CASSHWDRGGYNYGYTF. The CDR3 nucleotides are TGTGCCAGCAGCCACTGGGACAGGGGCGGCTATAACTATGGCTACACCTTC.

V gene TRBV12-3 or TRBV12-4 combines with J gene TRBJ2-5, with D tentatively TRBD2 (6 bases). This CDR3 has 16 residues. The ends were cut back, 6 bases at V and 2 bases at J, with 19 bases in the middle. The CDR3: CASSFTGGPSQETQYF. CDR3 in DNA: TGTGCCAGCAGCTTCACCGGGGGACCCTCTCAAGAGACCCAGTACTTC.

This chain joins TRBV25-1 and TRBJ2-5; the D is unclear. CDR1 is MGHDK and CDR2 is SYGVNS in the germline V gene. Trimming left V 6 bases short and J 0 bases short, with 14 bases between. This CDR3 region has 15 residues. The CDR3 reads CASSRPKTYQETQYF. Here the CDR3 DNA reads TGTGCCAGCAGCCGACCTAAGACGTACCAAGAGACCCAGTACTTC.

The chain uses TRBV29-1 and TRBJ1-1; tentative D call: TRBD1 (5 bases). Germline V gene data show CDR1 as SQVTM and CDR2 as ANQGSEA. V was pared by 7 bases and J by 2 bases, with 20 bases between. This CDR3 region has 15 residues. The CDR3 loop reads CSARTSLVGNTEAFF. The CDR3 coding sequence is TGCAGCGCCCGGACATCCTTGGTTGGTAACACTGAAGCTTTCTTT.

This chain links TRBV7-2 with TRBJ2-5; D is unclear. Germline CDR1 and CDR2: SGHTA and FQGNSA. The CDR3 extends over 14 amino acids. V lost 5 bases and J 5 bases, leaving 15 bases between the germline ends. CDR3 sequence (DNA): TGTGCCAGCAGCCCCAACGCTGGGCCCGAGACCCAGTACTTC. Protein: CASSPNAGPETQYF.

This clonotype was found once. The chain links TRBV2 to TRBJ1-6; D gene unclear. Germline V gives CDR1 SNHLY, CDR2 FYNNEI. The CDR3 covers 15 residues. V was trimmed by 5 bases and J by 7 bases, leaving 15 bases between them. CDR3 sequence reads: CASSPGRDPNSPLHF. In nucleotides, the CDR3 is TGTGCCAGCAGTCCTGGTCGGGATCCGAATTCACCCCTCCACTTT.

The chain carries TRBV4-2 and TRBJ1-2; 7 nucleotides match TRBD1. The CDR3 contains 15 residues. Losses at the gene ends were 1 base for V and 4 bases for J; bases not matched to a gene: 6. Germline V gene data show CDR1 as LGHNA and CDR2 as YNFKEQ. The CDR3, as DNA: TGTGCCAGCAGCCAAGTACGGGACAGCGGCTATGGCTACACCTTC. Translating it yields CASSQVRDSGYGYTF.

The chain has TRBV5-1 and TRBJ1-2; possibly TRBD1 for D (5 bases). V was clipped by 3 bases and J by 6 bases, with 15 bases between them. CDR3 length: 14 amino acids. In germline, CDR1 is SGHRS, CDR2 YFSETQ. CDR3 nucleotides: TGCGCCAGCAGCTACTCCCGACAGTTCGATGGCTACACCTTC. Its translation: CASSYSRQFDGYTF.